This T cell receptor beta chain appears in the sequencing data of a study of shared clonotypes between healthy human individuals (dated by TCRdb to 2019 to 2021). About the investigation overall: The cohort comprised a couple of women and a few men aged 18 to 49 years. For each donor, CD4 naive and CD4 memory were each run on three plates, CD8 naive on two plates, and CD8 memory on one plate. To estimate repertoire size and how much clonotype sharing occurs between individuals, the study deeply sequenced the blood TCR repertoires of five healthy adults. To increase sequencing depth and limit assay-specific biases, TCR repertoire library preparation and sequencing were carried out by different laboratories using diverse techniques. Leukapheresis yielded between about 0.85 and 9 billion PBMCs per donor. Overall study outcomes, separate from this receptor: Pairwise subsampling indicated that sequencing depth was expected to affect the degree of clonotype sharing among donors. Compared with non-shared clonotypes, clonotypes shared by all four sorted-subset donors had higher generation probabilities. Across a few donors, approximately 5% of naive CD4, around 3.5% of naive CD8, about 2.3% of memory CD4, and approximately 0.4% of memory CD8 clonotypes were shared. Because the study included only a small number of donors, the genetic and exposure-history diversity represented was limited. Naive subsets generally had larger estimated clonotype richness than memory subsets. Sampling was restricted to blood, and TCR repertoires in tissues likely differ from the TCR repertoires found in blood. Rarefaction of sorted-subset datasets indicated incomplete sequencing despite the large sequencing depth.

As for this clone: It lacks a known antigen. Base qualities are not at hand, and no much larger clone is one base apart.

Using the deep immunoSEQ assay, TCR CDR3 regions were amplified from genomic DNA by multiplex PCR. For each cell subset, the extracted genomic DNA was distributed evenly across all wells of several immunoSEQ 96-well plates, and each plate served as one replicate. For sorted subsets, 200 ng of genomic DNA, equivalent to some 30,000 T cell genomes, went into each replicate PCR. The purified libraries were quantified using a Qubit 3.0 fluorometer, sized with a Bioanalyzer 2100, and then quantified again using the KAPA Library Quantification kit. Each immunoSEQ 96-well plate was sequenced on its own single-read 150-cycle Illumina NextSeq 550 flow cell. Under the source paper's analysis protocol: Because only junctional sequences without quality scores were contained in the immunoSEQ output, filtering matching that applied to full-length reads could not be performed. To assign V/J genes and CDR3, sequences were annotated against IMGT germline references using PyIR, a Python wrapper for IgBLAST v1.9. Reads were filtered out if the reads had weak V/J assignments (E-value above 1e-6), no CDR3, stop codons, out-of-frame junctions, or ambiguous translated residues. V3J clonotypes were defined by identical inferred V gene, J gene, and CDR3 amino acid sequence. Percentage overlap between repertoires was computed as shared unique clonotypes divided by the size of the smaller repertoire. Repertoire richness was assessed with RTK rarefaction, the Chao1 estimator, and Recon v2.1 estimates of unobserved clonotypes. For all TCRbeta clonotypes obtained by the gDNA method from a few donors, generation probabilities were computed with OLGA. Sourced from immuneACCESS, this table was stored by TCRdb with only in-frame sequences that have V and J called. A share of the clones is absent; for the studies checked, an unresolved V gene accounts for under half, and the remainder has no known explanation. V and J calls and clone size follow that table, whereas D and trimming were derived from the DNA. The sample table records millions of clones; roughly 94% of these occur just once. Clones ranked in the top ten supply 0.13% of the sample.

Compared with germline, V lacks 7 bases and J lacks 0 bases; bases without a gene match: 5. The germline V gene encodes CDR1 MNHEY and CDR2 SVGAGI. The CDR3 covers 15 residues, taking in both the cysteine and the phenylalanine. Only the CDR3 DNA stays, 45 bases, in frame from base 1. Donors were healthy HIV-negative adults with no recently reported acute infections or vaccinations. Every donor was a Caucasian adult residing in Nashville, Tennessee, USA. CD4+ T cells were enriched through magnetic negative selection, after which naive cells were positively selected on CD45RA and the remaining negative fraction served as the memory subset. After blood collection by leukapheresis, PBMCs were isolated using Ficoll-Histopaque density gradient centrifugation and then cryopreserved in the vapor phase of liquid nitrogen. Purity and quantity of every magnetically sorted T cell population were checked by analytical flow cytometry. From each sorted fraction, genomic DNA was isolated and quantified by UV absorbance on a Nanodrop 2000c.

The sample comprised naive CD4+ T cells sorted from blood. The meaning of the sample's cell subset or site label: CD45RA+ positively selected. The clonotype comes from a young man in good health. Here the chain combines TRBV6-5 and TRBJ1-5, with TRBD1 matching 8 junction bases. For the CDR3, the sequence is CASNTGTGSNQPQHF. The nucleotide sequence is TGTGCCAGCAACACCGGGACAGGTAGCAATCAGCCCCAGCATTTT.